Listed below are T cell receptor beta chains from one sample, sequenced in a study of T cell repertoires in cytomegalovirus infection. TCRdb re-derived calls from the reads in MiXCR, one entry per CDR3 protein. The data hold about 600,000 distinct CDR3 sequences, with roughly a quarter observed a single time. The sequenced sample was CD8+ T cells from PBMCs. The receptors stem from a human donor in good health (CMV status not recorded). Some clones in this sample may be carry-over from other donors' samples. CDR3s include the opening cysteine and the closing phenylalanine or tryptophan. A D gene is named only where the DNA matches it firmly. A clone size is listed for some rows: how often the clone was seen (once, few, many), or a class if it is expanded.

TRBV6-2/TRBV6-3,.,few,CASSYSEGVVTEAFF
TRBV6-2/TRBV6-3,TRBD1,once,CASRITGGLNEQFF
TRBV13,TRBD2,.,CASGTGGDTQYF
TRBV4-2,.,few,CASSQDSTAAYEQYF
TRBV24-1,.,once,CATSDGRLGSQDEQFF
TRBV25-1,.,few,CASSESIGTEAFF
TRBV7-8,TRBD1,few,CASSLGGNRGNEQFF
TRBV25-1,.,many,CASSDFGTEAFF
TRBV7-8,TRBD2,many,CASSSSGGQTQYF
TRBV7-8,TRBD1,many,CASSFSPGQAGNEQFF
TRBV19,.,few,CASASDGGGTEAFF
TRBV3-1,.,few,CASSQGRGPYEQYF
TRBV19,TRBD2,.,CASSIKALWRLAGPGDEQFF
TRBV28,TRBD1,few,CASHLQGSYNEQFF
TRBV9,.,.,CASSVKGNTGELFF
TRBV6-5,.,many,CASSLAREVDTGELFF
TRBV4-2,TRBD1,once,CASSQAHGTGDEAFF
TRBV29-1,.,.,CSVGVTGRPNEKLFF
TRBV20-1,TRBD2,.,CSAPPPSPGLAGTDTQYF
TRBV6-5,TRBD2,few,CASSYGSGGALAGELFF
TRBV6-5,.,.,CASNGAETQYF
TRBV14,.,many,CASSQDSGNYGYTF
TRBV19,TRBD1,.,CASSILDTGAEAFF
TRBV12-5,.,.,CASGLVLGRNLEANTGELFF
TRBV5-4,TRBD2,.,CASSLGGGPASTDTQYF
TRBV7-9,TRBD1,.,CASSTRQGSPQETQYF
TRBV20-1,.,few,CSARDPGQNQNTGELFF
TRBV24-1,.,.,CATSGWGSGNEQFF
TRBV6-2/TRBV6-3,.,.,CASSLGRTIKSGELFF
TRBV6-2/TRBV6-3,.,few,CASSLGRSTTEAFF
TRBV7-3,.,many,CASVSLGHFQETQYF
TRBV7-9,.,.,CASSLERGFHEQYF
TRBV28,TRBD1,.,CASSSPGTGYHNEQFF
TRBV7-9,TRBD1,few,CASSFRDRDYGYTF
TRBV12-3/TRBV12-4,TRBD1,few,CASSFRTGGLNGYTF
TRBV12-5,.,.,CASGPGIGWVGGTEAFF
TRBV2,TRBD1,.,CASSRGQGF
TRBV28,.,.,CASSWRSAKNIQYF
TRBV28,TRBD1,few,CASRADRGGYNQPQHF
TRBV7-2,.,many,CASSLNRPETQYF
TRBV5-5,TRBD1,few,CASSLEDRGDEQYF
TRBV6-4,.,few,CASRTGSGELFF
TRBV7-9,.,.,CASRKGVEAFF
TRBV7-8,TRBD1,many,CASGVLGGQGKETQYF
TRBV7-2,TRBD1,many,CASSWDRGFLNTEAFF
TRBV7-9,TRBD2,.,CASSLEGLAPHNEQFF
TRBV7-3,.,.,CASSPGPDQPQHF
TRBV28,TRBD1,.,CASSSPRGQGAVTDTQYF
TRBV29-1,TRBD2,few,CSARGETGELFF
TRBV7-9,TRBD2,many,CASSMRGGLYEQYF
TRBV7-9,.,few,CASSLSGAGNQPQHF
TRBV6-2/TRBV6-3,TRBD1,.,CASSFAAGQGYNQPQHF
TRBV13,.,.,CASSLDEESTEAFF